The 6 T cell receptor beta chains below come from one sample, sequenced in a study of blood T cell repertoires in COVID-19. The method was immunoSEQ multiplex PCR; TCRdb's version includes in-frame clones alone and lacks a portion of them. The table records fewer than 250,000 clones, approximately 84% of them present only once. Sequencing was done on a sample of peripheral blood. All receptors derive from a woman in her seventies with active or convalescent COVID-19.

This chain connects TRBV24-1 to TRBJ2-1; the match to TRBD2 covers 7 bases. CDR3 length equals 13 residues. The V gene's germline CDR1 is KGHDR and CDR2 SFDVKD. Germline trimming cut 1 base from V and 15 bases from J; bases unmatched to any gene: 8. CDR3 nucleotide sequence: TGTGCCACCAGTGATTTAGGGCAAGCTAGCGGGTTCTTC. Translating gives CATSDLGQASGFF.

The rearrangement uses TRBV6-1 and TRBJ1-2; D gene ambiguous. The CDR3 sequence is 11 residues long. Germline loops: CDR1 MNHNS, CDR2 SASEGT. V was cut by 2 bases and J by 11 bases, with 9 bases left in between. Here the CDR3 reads CASSESGGYTF. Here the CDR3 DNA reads TGTGCCAGCAGTGAATCAGGTGGTTACACCTTC.

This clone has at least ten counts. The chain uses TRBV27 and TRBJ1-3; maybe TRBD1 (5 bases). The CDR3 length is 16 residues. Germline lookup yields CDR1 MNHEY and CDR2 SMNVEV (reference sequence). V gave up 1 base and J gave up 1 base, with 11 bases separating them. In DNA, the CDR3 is TGTGCCAGCAGTTTATATTCGGGGGGTTCTGGAAACACCATATATTTT. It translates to CASSLYSGGSGNTIYF.

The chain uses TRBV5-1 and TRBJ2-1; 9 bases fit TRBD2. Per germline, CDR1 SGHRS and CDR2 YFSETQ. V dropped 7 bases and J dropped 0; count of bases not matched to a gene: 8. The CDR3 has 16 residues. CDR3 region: CASSREGLRSYNEQFF. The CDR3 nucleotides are TGCGCCAGCTCGCGGGAGGGCCTTCGCTCCTACAATGAGCAGTTCTTC.

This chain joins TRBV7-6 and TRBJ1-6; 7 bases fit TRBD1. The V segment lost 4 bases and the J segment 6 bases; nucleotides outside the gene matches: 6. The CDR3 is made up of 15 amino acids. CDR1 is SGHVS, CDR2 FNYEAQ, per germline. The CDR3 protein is CASSSTGDLNSPLHF. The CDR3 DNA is TGTGCCAGCAGCTCTACAGGGGATCTTAATTCACCCCTCCACTTT.

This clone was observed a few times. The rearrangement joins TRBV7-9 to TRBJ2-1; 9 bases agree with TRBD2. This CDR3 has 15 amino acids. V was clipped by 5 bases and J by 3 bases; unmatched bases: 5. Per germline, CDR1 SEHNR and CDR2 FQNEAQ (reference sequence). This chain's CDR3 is CASSVRTSDYNEQFF. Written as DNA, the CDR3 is TGTGCCAGCAGCGTGCGGACTAGCGACTACAATGAGCAGTTCTTC.